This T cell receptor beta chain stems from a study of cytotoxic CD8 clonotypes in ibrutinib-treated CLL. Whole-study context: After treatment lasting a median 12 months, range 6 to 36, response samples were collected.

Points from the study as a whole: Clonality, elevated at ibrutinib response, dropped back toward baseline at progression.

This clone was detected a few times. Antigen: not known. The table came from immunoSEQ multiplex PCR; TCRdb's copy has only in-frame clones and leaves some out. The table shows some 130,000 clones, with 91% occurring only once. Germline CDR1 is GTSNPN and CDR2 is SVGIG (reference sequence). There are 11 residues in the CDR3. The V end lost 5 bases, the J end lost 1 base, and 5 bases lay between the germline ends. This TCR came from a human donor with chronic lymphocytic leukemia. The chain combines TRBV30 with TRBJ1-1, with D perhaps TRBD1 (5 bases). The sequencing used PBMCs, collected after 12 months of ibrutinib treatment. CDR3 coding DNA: TGTGCCTGGGGACAGAACACTGAAGCTTTCTTT. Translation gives CAWGQNTEAFF.